This T cell receptor beta chain was profiled in a study of blood T cell repertoires in COVID-19 (dated by TCRdb to the early 2020s). For context, the study as a whole: Samples from collaborators originated in the United States, Italy and Spain and spanned both the acute and convalescent phases of COVID-19. The prospective study material was composed of cDNA or gDNA derived from T cells, B-cell-depleted T cells, or PBMCs. Subjects who had been exposed to COVID-19, were actively infected with it, or had recovered from it provided the deeply sampled blood TCRbeta repertoires that made up the dataset. A freely available public database, intended as a resource for researchers studying the immune response to SARS-CoV-2, is where the repertoires were released. Samples were obtained from the ongoing ImmuneRACE study (first 160 participants) and from 1,254 subjects provided by 6 global collaborators. Nearly every sample came with metadata listing a de-identified subject ID, COVID-19 status, age in years and sex. HLA class I and class II types, where available, came from metadata supplied by the sample provider rather than from assay-based typing. Study-wide findings and limitations: The amount of clinical and demographic metadata varied by source and participant and was provided uncurated.

Details on this clone: The antigen it recognizes is unknown. Base quality data are lacking; no much larger clone is found one base away.

The immunoSEQ Assay, a bias-controlled multiplex PCR, was used to amplify TCRbeta CDR3 regions from genomic DNA. Per the source publication's procedure: Nucleated cell counts per sample were estimated from amplification of reference gene primers within the assay. To quantify the absolute abundance of each unique TCRbeta CDR3 rearrangement, sequence reads were collapsed and filtered. For each sample, productive Simpson clonality was calculated as the square root of Simpson's diversity index across productive rearrangements. Not all clones reach the TCRdb copy of this immuneACCESS table, which keeps in-frame sequences only. Checked studies attribute under half of the gap to unresolved V genes and leave the rest unexplained. V and J calls and clone size are copied from that table; D and trimming were computed from the DNA. Present in this sample are 180,000 or so clones, roughly 86% of which were seen just once. The top ten constitute roughly 2.5% of the sample.

Each collaborating institution followed its own protocols to collect whole blood in K2EDTA tubes. For TCRbeta analysis, collaborator samples were shipped as frozen whole blood, as isolated PBMCs, or as DNA extracted from either sample type. This TCR derives from a man aged 40-50 years with active or convalescent COVID-19. Sequences were obtained from peripheral blood.

The CDR3 in this case is CASSLGGEGEQFF. The base sequence is TGTGCCAGCAGCTTAGGGGGGGAAGGTGAGCAGTTCTTC. The sequence is built from TRBV11-2 and TRBJ2-1, and perhaps TRBD2 as D gene, on 6 matching bases. Relative to germline, V is 1 base shorter and J is 9 bases shorter, with 10 bases between their ends. Based on the germline V gene, the CDR1 and CDR2 sequences are SGHAT and FQNNGV. Counted from cysteine to phenylalanine, this CDR3 has 13 amino acids. Of all the DNA, just the CDR3 is kept, 39 bases in frame from base 1.